The 30 T cell receptor beta chains listed next were all sequenced from one sample in a study of shared clonotypes between healthy human individuals. Only in-frame clones appear in the TCRdb table, and some are missing; sequencing was by immunoSEQ multiplex PCR. The sample gives roughly 2.6 million clones, over 85% of which show up once; roughly 0.15% is in the top ten. Sequencing used naive CD4+ T cells sorted from blood. Subset meaning: CD45RA+ positively selected. The receptors here all came from a man aged 18-30 years in good health.

The rearrangement joins TRBV28 to TRBJ2-5; TRBD2 aligns across 10 bases. Looked up from germline, CDR1 is MDHEN and CDR2 is SYDVKM. V gave up 8 bases and J gave up 4 bases; unmatched junction bases: 4. The CDR3 runs 13 residues. CDR3 amino acids: CASRTSGAETQYF. The CDR3 nucleotides are TGTGCCAGCCGAACTAGCGGGGCAGAGACCCAGTACTTC.

About this clone: This CDR3 is also generated by other DNA sequences in the sample. The V call is TRBV6-1, the J call TRBJ1-1, with TRBD1 matching 8 bases. The ends lost 2 bases at V and 4 bases at J; junction bases unmatched: 3. The germline CDR1 and CDR2 sequences are MNHNS and SASEGT. This CDR3 has 14 amino acids. In DNA form, the CDR3 reads TGTGCCAGCAGTGAACAGGGGGCAGGCACTGAAGCTTTCTTT. Residues: CASSEQGAGTEAFF.

The chain employs TRBV15 and TRBJ1-6; D uncertain. V was clipped by 0 bases and J by 7 bases, with 16 bases between them. Per germline, CDR1 LNHNV and CDR2 YYDKDF (reference sequence). The CDR3 totals 17 residues. The CDR3 protein is CATSREGLWQANSPLHF. Written as DNA, the CDR3 is TGTGCCACCAGCAGAGAAGGGCTGTGGCAGGCCAATTCACCCCTCCACTTT.

The chain joins TRBV27 to TRBJ2-2; D is perhaps TRBD2 (6 bases). The germline V gene encodes CDR1 MNHEY and CDR2 SMNVEV (reference sequence). This CDR3 is 15 amino acids long. Trimming cost V 2 bases and J 0 bases, with 7 bases left between them. The chain's CDR3 is CASSLRGTNTGELFF. The CDR3 bases are TGTGCCAGCAGTTTACGGGGGACGAACACCGGGGAGCTGTTTTTT.

The rearrangement links TRBV29-1 to TRBJ1-4, with D possibly matching TRBD1 (5 bases). Trimming took off 3 bases at V and 8 bases at J, with 16 bases between the two ends. This CDR3 spans 14 amino acids. The V gene's germline CDR1 is SQVTM and CDR2 ANQGSEA. DNA of the CDR3: TGCAGCGTTGACCCGGGGGGGAAGGGAGAAAAACTGTTTTTT. Translated, it gives CSVDPGGKGEKLFF.

The chain recombines TRBV30 with TRBJ2-3; 9 positions agree with TRBD2. After removal of 3 bases from V and 9 bases from J, the junction contained 10 bases not matched to a gene. Germline loops: CDR1 GTSNPN, CDR2 SVGIG (reference sequence). The CDR3 consists of 14 residues. CDR3 sequence reads: CAWSFGTSSDTQYF. The DNA for the CDR3 is TGTGCCTGGAGCTTTGGGACTAGCTCTGACACGCAGTATTTT.

The CDR3 reads CASSSQPGTVGSPLHF. For the CDR3, the DNA is TGTGCCAGCAGTTCCCAACCGGGGACTGTGGGGTCACCCCTCCACTTT. The V and J genes are TRBV6-5 and TRBJ1-6, with D maybe TRBD1 (5 bases). The CDR3 totals 16 residues. V lost 4 bases to trimming and J lost 10 bases, with 20 bases between them. Germline assignment: CDR1 MNHEY and CDR2 SVGAGI.

The V call is TRBV5-1, the J call TRBJ2-2; a possible D gene is TRBD1 (5 bases). Trimming removed 7 bases from V and 2 bases from J, with 12 bases in between. Germline-derived CDR1 and CDR2 are SGHRS and YFSETQ. The CDR3 loop spans 14 amino acids. Here the CDR3 reads CASGSGINTGELFF. In DNA form, the CDR3 reads TGCGCCAGCGGTTCAGGGATAAACACCGGGGAGCTGTTTTTT.

The chain recombines TRBV5-1 with TRBJ2-7; tentative D call: TRBD2 (6 bases). The V and J ends lost 5 bases and 5 bases respectively, with 14 bases between them. CDR1 is SGHRS and CDR2 is YFSETQ in the germline V gene. The CDR3 runs to 13 residues. The CDR3 DNA is TGCGCCAGCAGGAGGCTCGGCGGGGACGAGCAGTACTTC. Its translation is CASRRLGGDEQYF.

The chain links TRBV7-2 to TRBJ2-1; 7 positions agree with TRBD2. Trimming at V came to 5 bases and at J to 12 bases, leaving 7 bases not matched to a gene. The CDR3 length is 12 residues. Germline V lookup: CDR1 SGHTA, CDR2 FQGNSA. The CDR3 region is CASSPMGEGQFF. The CDR3 coding sequence is TGTGCCAGCAGCCCCATGGGGGAGGGGCAGTTCTTC.

V is TRBV2 and J is TRBJ1-1, with a possible D match to TRBD1 (6 bases). V dropped 4 bases and J dropped 5 bases, with 14 bases sitting between them. This CDR3 has 14 amino acids. CDR1 is SNHLY, CDR2 FYNNEI, per germline. CDR3 DNA sequence: TGTGCCAGCAGTGTTATTCAGGGGAGGACTGAAGCTTTCTTT. Its translation: CASSVIQGRTEAFF. The complete variable domain, with remaining parts taken from reference TRBV2 and TRBJ1-1, reads EPEVTQTPSHQVTQMGQEVILRCVPISNHLYFYWYRQILGQKVEFLVSFYNNEISEKSEIFDDQFSVERPDGSNFTLKIRSTKLEDSAMYFCASSVIQGRTEAFFGQGTRLTVV.

The chain has TRBV6-6 and TRBJ2-7; 7 bases are shared with TRBD2. Per the germline V gene, CDR1 is MNHNY and CDR2 is SVGAGI (reference sequence). With V trimmed by 6 bases and J by 2 bases, 10 bases remained unmatched. The CDR3 extends over 15 amino acids. Here the CDR3 reads CASSWAHGTTYEQYF. CDR3 DNA: TGTGCCAGCAGCTGGGCCCACGGGACTACCTACGAGCAGTACTTC.

This chain links TRBV5-8 with TRBJ1-1; no firm D call. Looked up from germline, CDR1 is SGHTS and CDR2 is YDEGEE. Trimming removed 7 bases from V and 0 bases from J, with 16 bases in between. The CDR3 sequence is 15 residues long. CDR3 amino acids: CASEFLTNVNTEAFF. As DNA, the CDR3 is TGTGCCAGCGAATTCTTGACAAACGTGAACACTGAAGCTTTCTTT.

The chain is built from TRBV30 and TRBJ2-1; 7 bases are a match to TRBD2. The CDR3 length is 13 residues. The germline V gene has CDR1 GTSNPN and CDR2 SVGIG (reference sequence). Trimming at V came to 5 bases and at J to 5 bases, leaving 6 bases not matched to a gene. The CDR3 sequence is CAWSQTSDNEQFF. The CDR3 coding sequence is TGTGCCTGGTCACAAACTAGCGACAATGAGCAGTTCTTC.

V gene TRBV10-3 combines with J gene TRBJ2-7, with 11 bases identical to TRBD2. The CDR3 contains 15 residues. V lost 4 bases to trimming and J lost 3 bases; unmatched junction nucleotides: 5. Germline V gene sequence: CDR1 ENHRY, CDR2 SYGVKD. Here the CDR3 DNA reads TGTGCCATCAGTGGTAGCGGGAGGGCCTACTACGAGCAGTACTTC. Protein: CAISGSGRAYYEQYF.

The V and J genes are TRBV25-1 and TRBJ1-2; D is unclear. The CDR3 spans 15 residues. Germline V CDR1 and CDR2: MGHDK, SYGVNS. V lost 4 bases to trimming and J lost 3 bases, with 15 bases between them. The CDR3 loop reads CASSAVFADHYGYTF. CDR3 nucleotides: TGTGCCAGCAGTGCGGTATTTGCGGATCACTATGGCTACACCTTC.

The chain is built from TRBV7-3 and TRBJ2-2; no clear D. Deletions cut 0 bases from V and 5 bases from J, with 4 bases between. The CDR3 has 13 residues. Germline V gene sequence: CDR1 SGHTA, CDR2 FQGTGA. CDR3 in DNA: TGTGCCAGCAGCTTAACGGAAACCGGGGAGCTGTTTTTT. It specifies CASSLTETGELFF.

This clone has only a few counts. The rearrangement joins TRBV4-2 to TRBJ1-1; D not certain. The CDR3 spans 12 residues. CDR1 is LGHNA and CDR2 is YNFKEQ in the germline V gene. Trimming cost V 8 bases and J 2 bases, with 9 bases left between them. CDR3 sequence reads: CASRGENTEAFF. DNA for the CDR3: TGTGCCAGCCGGGGAGAAAACACTGAAGCTTTCTTT.

CDR3 sequence (DNA): TGTGCCAGTAGTGAAACCTCGACTCTTCAAGAGACCCAGTACTTC. Amino acids: CASSETSTLQETQYF. The chain employs TRBV19 and TRBJ2-5; no clear D gene. V was pared by 5 bases and J by 2 bases, with 15 bases between. The CDR3 spans 15 residues. CDR1 and CDR2 from the germline V gene are LNHDA and SQIVND (reference sequence).

The gene calls are TRBV19 and TRBJ1-6; 10 positions agree with TRBD1. V lost 10 bases, J lost 5 bases, and 8 bases stayed unmatched. CDR1 is LNHDA and CDR2 is SQIVND in the germline V gene (reference sequence). The CDR3 spans 15 residues. CDR3 loop: CATSAGTGDNSPLHF. In DNA form, the CDR3 reads TGTGCCACCAGTGCCGGGACAGGGGATAATTCACCCCTCCACTTT.

The chain joins TRBV7-9 to TRBJ2-5; D unresolved. The J call could be wrong; TRBJ2-7 is a better fit for the DNA end. The CDR3 covers 17 residues. CDR1 SEHNR and CDR2 FQNEAQ come from the germline V gene (reference sequence). CDR3 region: CASSLDWWSPSSYEQYF. The CDR3, as DNA: TGTGCCAGCAGCTTAGATTGGTGGAGCCCGAGCTCCTACGAGCAGTACTTC.

The chain joins TRBV29-1 to TRBJ2-5; the D gene could be TRBD1 or TRBD2 (5 bases each). The better agreement between TRBJ2-7 and the DNA end casts doubt on the J call. CDR3 size: 15 residues. The germline V gene encodes CDR1 SQVTM and CDR2 ANQGSEA. In DNA, the CDR3 is TGCAGCGTTGGGGGGATGAGGACTCTTCCCTACGAGCAGTACTTC. Its translation: CSVGGMRTLPYEQYF.

The J gene is TRBJ2-2, the V gene TRBV19; no definite D call. The length of the CDR3 is 14 residues. From germline, CDR1 is LNHDA and CDR2 SQIVND (reference sequence). V was shortened by 7 bases and J by 6 bases, with 15 bases between the two germline ends. CDR3: CASTMGNFAGELFF. The CDR3 bases are TGTGCCAGTACCATGGGCAATTTCGCCGGGGAGCTGTTTTTT.

The chain has TRBV6-5 and TRBJ1-5; tentatively, D is TRBD1 (5 bases). The germline CDR1 and CDR2 sequences are MNHEY and SVGAGI. V was cut by 5 bases and J by 3 bases, with 8 bases left in between. The CDR3 has 13 residues. CDR3 sequence: CASSGGNNQPQHF. In nucleotides, the CDR3 is TGTGCCAGCAGTGGGGGGAACAATCAGCCCCAGCATTTT.

V and J are TRBV7-9 and TRBJ2-5; D assignment may be TRBD1 or TRBD2 (5 bases each). With the DNA end fitting TRBJ2-7 better, the J assignment may be wrong. This CDR3 comprises 16 residues. Germline V gives CDR1 SEHNR, CDR2 FQNEAQ (reference sequence). The CDR3 DNA reads TGTGCCAGCAGCTTAAGACGGTTGGGGGACTCCTACGAGCAGTACTTC. Translated: CASSLRRLGDSYEQYF.

V and J are TRBV5-6 and TRBJ1-3; possible D gene TRBD1, 6 bases. The CDR3 spans 16 residues. From germline, CDR1 is SGHDT and CDR2 YYEEEE. The V end lost 0 bases, the J end lost 0 bases, and 10 bases lay between the germline ends. The DNA of the CDR3 is TGTGCCAGCAGCTTGGATCCGGGGGCCTCTGGAAACACCATATATTTT. Protein product: CASSLDPGASGNTIYF.

The rearrangement joins TRBV6-1 to TRBJ2-5; D is possibly TRBD1 or TRBD2 (5 bases each). Trimming shortened V by 8 bases and J by 5 bases, and 9 bases separated the two germline ends. This CDR3 is built from 11 residues. Germline loops: CDR1 MNHNS, CDR2 SASEGT. This CDR3 reads CASEGKETQYF. Here the CDR3 DNA reads TGTGCCAGCGAGGGGAAGGAGACCCAGTACTTC.

The gene calls are TRBV28 and TRBJ1-2; possibly TRBD1 for D (6 bases). From germline, CDR1 is MDHEN and CDR2 SYDVKM. The CDR3 runs 16 residues. Trimming cost V 5 bases and J 8 bases, with 24 bases left between them. Here the CDR3 DNA reads TGTGCCAGCAGTCCCTTTACCAGGGGCCCTGCCTGGGGCTACACCTTC. This codes for CASSPFTRGPAWGYTF.

Here the CDR3 DNA reads TGTGCCAGCAGTTGGGGGAGGGCCGGTAACTATGGCTACACCTTC. It codes for CASSWGRAGNYGYTF. The J gene is TRBJ1-2, the V gene TRBV5-5; tentatively, D is TRBD1 (5 bases). CDR1 is SGHKS, CDR2 YYEKEE, per germline (reference sequence). Trimming stripped 5 bases from V and 1 base from J, with 15 bases between. There are 15 residues in the CDR3.

V and J are TRBV5-1 and TRBJ2-5, with a weak D call TRBD1 (6 bases). V was shortened by 0 bases and J by 5 bases, with 11 bases between the two germline ends. The CDR3 length is 14 residues. Germline V CDR1 and CDR2: SGHRS, YFSETQ. Here the CDR3 reads CASSLGYRAETQYF. CDR3 nucleotides: TGCGCCAGCAGCTTGGGTTACAGGGCGGAGACCCAGTACTTC.